This record concerns one T cell receptor beta chain sequence. It has no known antigen specificity. No much larger clone exists at a distance of one base, and base qualities are not known. The sample comes from a study of response to subunit inactivated influenza vaccine (dated by TCRdb to about 2018). For context, the study as a whole: Deep quantitative T cell receptor repertoire profiling was used in the study to track responses to a trivalent subunit inactivated influenza vaccine. Beyond this particular receptor, the publication reports: It was suggested by the authors that each seasonal influenza vaccination may recruit only a limited number of new T cells.

Library preparation was by RT-PCR. Instrument used: Illumina HiSeq 2500. TCRdb trimmed public reads at Q25 via fastp, called clones via MiXCR and kept in-frame beta chains. Here each entry gathers all rows of one CDR3 protein and keeps the most common genes and DNA. This sample lists approximately 530,000 distinct CDR3 sequences; roughly 8.2% were detected once. The ten largest clones add up to 10% to 15% of the sample. Based on the germline V gene, the CDR1 and CDR2 sequences are MGHRA and YSYEKL. From its cysteine to its phenylalanine, the CDR3 spans 16 amino acids. The DNA shown is the 48-base CDR3, in frame from base 1. V is pared back by 3 bases and J by 1 base, with 14 bases lying between the germline termini.

Source: PBMCs from blood, taken roughly 24 months after vaccination. This TCR was recovered from a man between 50 and 70 years old who received an inactivated influenza vaccine. Donor details come from another sample of the same person, matched by shared clones. This chain is built from TRBV4-1 and TRBJ2-3, with a weak D call of TRBD2 (6 bases match). The DNA sequence is as follows: TGCGCCAGCAGCCACGGTCGATCGGGGGGCACAGATACGCAGTATTTT. Its amino acids are CASSHGRSGGTDTQYF.